This T cell receptor beta chain was profiled in a study of monozygotic twins with cystic fibrosis. Broader study findings: Clonality was generally low (median around 0.009), higher in the most severe patients. Monozygotic CF twins shared more identical nucleotide clonotypes than unrelated patients.

For this clone: The target antigen is unknown.

Germline CDR1 and CDR2: SEHNR and FQNEAQ (reference sequence). CDR3 length equals 14 residues. V lost 4 bases to trimming and J lost 7 bases; unmatched junction nucleotides: 7. Libraries were prepared by immunoSEQ multiplex PCR; TCRdb keeps only in-frame clonotypes and omits some of them. This sample yields about 36,000 clones, of which just over 90% are seen a single time; about 0.2% belongs to the top ten. The sequenced sample was blood. The chain uses TRBV7-9 and TRBJ2-7; 10 bases map to TRBD1. This TCR was sampled from a boy aged 2 to 10 with cystic fibrosis. CDR3 DNA sequence: TGTGCCAGCAGCTCCGGACAGGGGGTGGGAGAGCAGTACTTC. Translated, it gives CASSSGQGVGEQYF. Together with reference TRBV7-9 and TRBJ2-7, the CDR3 gives the full variable domain: DTGVSQNPRHKITKRGQNVTFRCDPISEHNRLYWYRQTLGQGPEFLTYFQNEAQLEKSRLLSDRFSAERPKGSFSTLEIQRTEQGDSAMYLCASSSGQGVGEQYFGPGTRLTVT.